These 2 T cell receptor beta chains were all obtained from the same sample, sequenced in a study of T cell responses to AZD1222 COVID-19 vaccine. This table comes from immunoSEQ multiplex PCR, and its TCRdb copy is limited to in-frame clones, with some not included. Among approximately 160,000 clones listed, less than 95% were seen once. Sequencing was performed on peripheral blood, taken on day 0 of AZD1222 vaccination. Receptors were obtained from an adult in good health.

The V and J genes are TRBV5-5 and TRBJ2-1; the D gene is possibly TRBD2 (6 bases). The CDR3 is 16 residues long. The V and J ends lost 0 bases and 7 bases respectively, with 17 bases between them. Germline V gives CDR1 SGHKS, CDR2 YYEKEE (reference sequence). CDR3 DNA: TGTGCCAGCAGCTTGGTGGTGGGGGGATCTGGGAATGAGCAGTTCTTC. Translated, it gives CASSLVVGGSGNEQFF.

In its sample, this clone was seen once. This chain connects TRBV24-1 to TRBJ2-7; 7 nucleotides line up with TRBD2. J was trimmed by 4 bases and V by 5 bases; bases with no gene match: 4. This CDR3 has 13 amino acids. Germline V gives CDR1 KGHDR, CDR2 SFDVKD. The CDR3 region has the DNA TGTGCCACCAGTGGGGACTATGGTTACGAGCAGTACTTC. As protein: CATSGDYGYEQYF.